These T cell receptor beta chains were read from a single sample in a study of T-cell memory formation after mild COVID-19. TCRdb called the 5' RACE reads again in MiXCR, with one record for every CDR3 protein. The data hold 210,000 or so distinct CDR3 sequences, with around 30% observed a single time. Sequencing was performed on PBMCs or a T cell subset sorted from them (not recorded which). The receptors were sampled from an adult woman who had mild COVID-19 (a few samples of this study predate the infection). Cell type and time point are not known. Each CDR3 is given with its conserved first and last residue. D genes are given only for firm matches. Clone sizes are given selectively: once, few, many, or a class where the clone is expanded.

TRBD1	TRBV20-1	TRBJ2-4	-	TGCAGTGCTCGCGGGACAGGGAAAAACATTCAGTACTTC	CSARGTGKNIQYF
-	TRBV5-1	TRBJ1-1	-	TGCGCCAGCAGCTTGAAGTCCATGAACACTGAAGCTTTCTTT	CASSLKSMNTEAFF
TRBD2	TRBV5-1	TRBJ2-7	few	TGCGCCAGCAGCTCTAGCGGGTCGGCCTACGAGCAGTACTTC	CASSSSGSAYEQYF
-	TRBV7-9	TRBJ1-3	few	TGTGCCAGCAGCACTCGCGTTGATAGGGGTCACTCTGGAAACACCATATATTTT	CASSTRVDRGHSGNTIYF
TRBD2	TRBV3-1	TRBJ2-1	-	TGTGCCAGCAGCCAAGGGGCGGGAGGCCGGGATGAGCAGTTCTTC	CASSQGAGGRDEQFF
-	TRBV7-9	TRBJ1-2	-	TGTGCCAGCAGCCTCCCTCAGACTAACTATGGCTACACCTTC	CASSLPQTNYGYTF
-	TRBV5-6	TRBJ2-5	-	TGTGCCAGCAGCCTGGGGGGCCCACTAAACTCGGAGACCCAGTACTTC	CASSLGGPLNSETQYF
-	TRBV30	TRBJ1-1	-	TGTGCCTGGCACCTCGGCAGGGGAGCTTTCTTT	CAWHLGRGAFF
TRBD1	TRBV10-2	TRBJ1-2	few	TGCGCCAGCAGTGACGTCAGGGGGTACAACACCTTC	CASSDVRGYNTF
TRBD2	TRBV7-2	TRBJ2-2	-	TGTGCCAGCCGGGAGGGCGGTAACACCGGGGAGCTGTTTTTT	CASREGGNTGELFF
TRBD1	TRBV7-6	TRBJ1-1	-	TGTGCCAGCAGCTTGGGGACAGGTAGGGACACTGAAGCTTTCTTT	CASSLGTGRDTEAFF
-	TRBV5-4	TRBJ2-1	-	TGTGCCAGCAGCTTGGGGGTGAGGGAGCCCCGCAATGAGCAGTTCTTC	CASSLGVREPRNEQFF
TRBD1	TRBV4-3	TRBJ1-1	-	TGCGCCAGCAGCTACGGACAGGGGGCCAGCACTGAAGCTTTCTTT	CASSYGQGASTEAFF
TRBD1	TRBV19	TRBJ2-7	-	TGTGCCAGTAGTATAGGACAGGGCGTAGGCTACGAGCAGTACTTC	CASSIGQGVGYEQYF
-	TRBV20-1	TRBJ1-6	-	TGCAGTGCTAGAGATCCGGGGCAGGGAAGGCATTCACCCCTCCACTTT	CSARDPGQGRHSPLHF
-	TRBV20-1	TRBJ2-3	few	TGCAGTGCTAGAGATCGGATTAGGTTGGATACGCAGTATTTT	CSARDRIRLDTQYF
-	TRBV5-1	TRBJ1-2	-	TGCGCCAGCAGCTTGGCTTCTAACTATGGCTACACCTTC	CASSLASNYGYTF
-	TRBV7-9	TRBJ2-7	-	TGTGCCAGCAGCTCAGACAGCCTGGTCGACGAGCAGTACTTC	CASSSDSLVDEQYF
-	TRBV12-3/TRBV12-4	TRBJ2-5	once	TGTGCCAGCAGTTTTGGAAATTCGGGGCCCCGCCCGGGAGAGACCCAGTACTTC	CASSFGNSGPRPGETQYF